The rows below give T cell receptor beta chains drawn from one sample of a study of OX40 agonist ivuxolimab in advanced cancers. Measured with immunoSEQ multiplex PCR; TCRdb has only the in-frame clones, and not every one. The repertoire includes approximately 42,000 clones, roughly 88% of them detected once, and more than 15% sits in the top ten. This material consisted of CD4+ or CD8+ T cells sorted from blood, taken in a trial of the OX40 agonist ivuxolimab. Source of these receptors: an adult with an advanced solid tumor such as melanoma, head and neck, liver or kidney cancer. Both conserved end residues are trimmed from each CDR3. For some rows the clone size is stated as once, few or many, or as a class when expanded; others skip it.

V	size	J	CDR3
TRBV7-9	.	TRBJ2-2	ASSLGQGDTGELF
TRBV18	.	TRBJ1-4	ASSPSRGISEKLF
TRBV5-1	.	TRBJ2-5	ASSPWRGAEETQY
TRBV16	.	TRBJ1-4	ASSQFRPGRATNEKLF
TRBV18	.	TRBJ1-1	ASAKEGVTEAF
TRBV5-6	.	TRBJ1-6	ASSLVAGAYNSPLH
TRBV19	.	TRBJ2-5	ASSYSRTSGGSQETQY
TRBV19	.	TRBJ1-5	ASSDHSTATGGNQPQH
TRBV5-4	.	TRBJ2-1	ASSPPHNNEQF
TRBV27	.	TRBJ2-7	ASSWGTGVSYEQY
TRBV27	once	TRBJ1-2	ASSPIGAGFYGYT
TRBV28	.	TRBJ2-7	ASTGTRKTRASYEQY
TRBV6-5	.	TRBJ2-1	ASSLGGVYNEQF
TRBV7-8	once	TRBJ2-2	ASSLQAGPNTGELF
TRBV6-5	.	TRBJ1-3	ASRYRAGNTIY
TRBV18	.	TRBJ2-7	ASSPTGDYRYEQY
TRBV28	.	TRBJ2-5	ASSPLLAGQETQY
TRBV2	.	TRBJ2-1	ASRRLASSYNEQF
TRBV19	.	TRBJ2-1	ASSIGQTNEQF
TRBV4-1	.	TRBJ1-5	ASSQEAGSNQPQH
TRBV27	.	TRBJ2-7	ASRRVAGYEQY
TRBV9	.	TRBJ2-5	ASSPNPGTGKETQY
TRBV19	.	TRBJ2-5	ASSRSRDLGDLYQETQY
TRBV2	.	TRBJ2-7	ASITGADEQY
TRBV27	.	TRBJ1-5	ASRPTVSNQPQH
TRBV11-2	.	TRBJ2-1	ASAGQGYNEQF
TRBV4-2	.	TRBJ2-7	ASSQEAGYEQY
TRBV5-1	once	TRBJ2-7	ASSLYRDSPYEQY
TRBV7-9	.	TRBJ1-2	ASSTQEGYGYT
TRBV19	.	TRBJ1-2	ASSIDAGIGNYGYT
TRBV28	.	TRBJ2-2	ASSPTPTGELF
TRBV5-4	once	TRBJ2-7	ASSPGQGGYEQY
TRBV11-2	.	TRBJ1-2	ASSQARDNYGYT
TRBV4-2	.	TRBJ1-1	ASSQRLTQGMNTEAF
TRBV28	.	TRBJ1-5	ASRTGFNQPQH